This is a list of T cell receptor beta chains from one sample in a study of PD-1 blockade in classical Hodgkin lymphoma. Sequencing used immunoSEQ multiplex PCR; TCRdb keeps in-frame clones, though not all of them. Here the sample spans tens of thousands of clones, about 93% being singletons. The sequencing input was peripheral blood mononuclear cells (PBMCs). The receptors were sampled from a human donor with classical Hodgkin lymphoma. Each CDR3 is given without its conserved first and last residue. The size entry is marked missing in some rows and otherwise reads once, few, many or a size class.

NA,TRBV5-4,TRBJ2-3,ASSLFPSGENTDTQY
NA,TRBV7-3,TRBJ2-3,ASSYLAGGGTDTQY
NA,TRBV21-1,TRBJ1-6,ASSIQGTGNSPLH
NA,TRBV4-3,TRBJ2-1,ASSYGLGSNEQF
once,TRBV28,TRBJ2-1,ASIGGSLGQSSYNEQF
NA,TRBV9,TRBJ2-3,ASSVQGTSGRDTQY
NA,TRBV2,TRBJ1-6,ASSGEMSSYNSPLH
NA,TRBV2,TRBJ1-3,ASSEAWAYRRDSGNTIY
NA,TRBV27,TRBJ1-1,ASGWADTEAF
medium-sized,TRBV29-1,TRBJ2-2,SVSRDYTGELF
NA,TRBV7-8,TRBJ2-7,ASSLSISPAREQY
NA,TRBV7-2,TRBJ2-3,ASSPRRESTDTQY
NA,TRBV15,TRBJ2-5,ATGSTDQETQY
once,TRBV21-1,TRBJ1-6,ASASPGSSPLH
NA,TRBV29-1,TRBJ1-1,SVYGSSPEAF
NA,TRBV6-5,TRBJ1-1,ASSYSGQMDSTEAF
few,TRBV28,TRBJ2-2,ASTGQGDTGELF
NA,TRBV18,TRBJ2-3,ASSPGDTQY
NA,TRBV12-2,TRBJ2-7,ASRPWVFSYEQY
NA,TRBV5-1,TRBJ2-2,ASREGVNTGELF
NA,TRBV6-5,TRBJ2-5,ASSSNGRAGETQY
NA,TRBV7-9,TRBJ1-5,ASSLGSLSNQPQH
NA,TRBV5-1,TRBJ2-2,ASSLELGGLHGELF
once,TRBV15,TRBJ1-1,ATSRVDGANTEAF
NA,TRBV7-8,TRBJ1-2,ASSQIRAEYGYT
NA,TRBV27,TRBJ1-4,ASSAGGLGEKLF
NA,TRBV10-2,TRBJ2-2,ASRQFVSGELF